The entry below describes one T cell receptor beta chain. No antigen is known for it. The data stem from a study of Ad26.COV2.S vaccination and SARS-CoV-2 variants. Whole-study context: Into the muscle, Ad26.COV2.S was dosed once or twice, 56 days apart. Study-wide points: Similar non-spike TCR breadth was observed in recipients of vaccine and of placebo. Vaccine recipients had higher spike-specific TCR breadth than placebo recipients. The TCR breadth and depth analyses may have produced an underestimate of total T cell responses.

Regarding treatment: about 20 received Ad26.COV2.S at low or high dose, single or two shots; several received placebo; per-sample allocation not given. It was on day 63 after the first vaccine or placebo injection that samples were taken. Measured with immunoSEQ multiplex PCR; TCRdb has only the in-frame clones, and not every one. This sample has under 400,000 clones, with around 87% found just once. Germline lookup yields CDR1 ENHRY and CDR2 SYGVKD. Unmatched junction bases numbered 7, after V lost 2 bases and J lost 3 bases. The CDR3 is 15 residues long. The sequence was obtained from a person between 18 and 65 years old who received the Ad26.COV2.S COVID-19 vaccine or a placebo. Specimen: peripheral blood, collected in a trial of Ad26.COV2.S vaccine versus placebo. The chain uses TRBV10-3 and TRBJ2-7; TRBD1 agrees at 7 bases. The CDR3 sequence is CAISEAQGTNYEQYF. The CDR3 DNA is TGTGCCATCAGTGAGGCACAGGGGACAAACTACGAGCAGTACTTC.